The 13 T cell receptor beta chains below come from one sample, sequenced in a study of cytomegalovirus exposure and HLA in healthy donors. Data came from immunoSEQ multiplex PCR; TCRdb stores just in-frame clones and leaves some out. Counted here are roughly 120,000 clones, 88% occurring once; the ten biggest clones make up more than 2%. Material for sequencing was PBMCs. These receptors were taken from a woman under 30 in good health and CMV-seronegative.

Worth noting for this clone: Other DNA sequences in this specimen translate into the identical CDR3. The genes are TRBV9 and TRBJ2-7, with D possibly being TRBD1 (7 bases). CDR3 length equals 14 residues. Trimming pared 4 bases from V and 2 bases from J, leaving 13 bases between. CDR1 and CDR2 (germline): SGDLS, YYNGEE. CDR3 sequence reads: CASSSGGPPYEQYF. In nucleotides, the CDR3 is TGTGCCAGCAGCTCAGGGGGGCCTCCCTACGAGCAGTACTTC. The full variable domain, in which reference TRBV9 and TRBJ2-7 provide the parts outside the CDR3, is DSGVTQTPKHLITATGQRVTLRCSPRSGDLSVYWYQQSLDQGLQFLIQYYNGEERAKGNILERFSAQQFPDLHSELNLSSLELGDSALYFCASSSGGPPYEQYFGPGTRLTVT.

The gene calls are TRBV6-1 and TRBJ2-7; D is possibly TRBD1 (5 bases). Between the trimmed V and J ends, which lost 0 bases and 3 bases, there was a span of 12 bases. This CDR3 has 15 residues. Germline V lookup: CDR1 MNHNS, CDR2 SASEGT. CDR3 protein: CASSEAPGPIYEQYF. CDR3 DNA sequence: TGTGCCAGCAGTGAAGCGCCAGGGCCAATCTACGAGCAGTACTTC.

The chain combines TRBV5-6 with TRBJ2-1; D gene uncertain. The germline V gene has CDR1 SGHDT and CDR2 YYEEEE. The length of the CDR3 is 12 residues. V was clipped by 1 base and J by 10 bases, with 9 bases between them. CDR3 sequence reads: CASSLSLREQFF. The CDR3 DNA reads TGTGCCAGCAGCTTGAGTCTTAGAGAGCAGTTCTTC.

CDR3 amino acids: CSSRTSGSYEQFF. The CDR3 coding sequence is TGCAGCAGTAGGACTAGCGGGAGCTATGAGCAGTTCTTC. V usage is TRBV29-1 and J usage is TRBJ2-1; 13 bases fit TRBD2. The germline CDR1 and CDR2 sequences are SQVTM and ANQGSEA. V dropped 8 bases and J dropped 8; count of bases not matched to a gene: 6. This CDR3 contains 13 residues.

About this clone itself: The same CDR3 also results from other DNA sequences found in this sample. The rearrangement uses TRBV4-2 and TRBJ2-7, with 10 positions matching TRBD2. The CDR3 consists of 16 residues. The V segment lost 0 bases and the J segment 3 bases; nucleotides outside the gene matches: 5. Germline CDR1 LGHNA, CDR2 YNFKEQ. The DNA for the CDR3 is TGTGCCAGCAGCCAAGATTTAGCGGGGGGATTCTACGAGCAGTACTTC. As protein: CASSQDLAGGFYEQYF.

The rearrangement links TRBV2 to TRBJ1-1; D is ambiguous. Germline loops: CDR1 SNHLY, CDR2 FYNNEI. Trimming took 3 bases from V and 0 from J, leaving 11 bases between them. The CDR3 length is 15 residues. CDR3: CASSEGSVMNTEAFF. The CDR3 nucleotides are TGTGCCAGCAGTGAGGGCAGTGTAATGAACACTGAAGCTTTCTTT. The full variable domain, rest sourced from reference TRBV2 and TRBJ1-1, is EPEVTQTPSHQVTQMGQEVILRCVPISNHLYFYWYRQILGQKVEFLVSFYNNEISEKSEIFDDQFSVERPDGSNFTLKIRSTKLEDSAMYFCASSEGSVMNTEAFFGQGTRLTVV.

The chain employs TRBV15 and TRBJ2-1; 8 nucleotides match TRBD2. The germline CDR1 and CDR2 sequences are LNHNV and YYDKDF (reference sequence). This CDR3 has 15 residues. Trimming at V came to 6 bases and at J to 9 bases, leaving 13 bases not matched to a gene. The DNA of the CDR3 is TGTGCCACCAGTAACCCGGGACTAGAAATGGGTGAGCAGTTCTTC. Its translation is CATSNPGLEMGEQFF. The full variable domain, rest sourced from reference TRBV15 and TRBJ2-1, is DAMVIQNPRYQVTQFGKPVTLSCSQTLNHNVMYWYQQKSSQAPKLLFHYYDKDFNNEADTPDNFQSRRPNTSFCFLDIRSPGLGDTAMYLCATSNPGLEMGEQFFGPGTRLTVL.

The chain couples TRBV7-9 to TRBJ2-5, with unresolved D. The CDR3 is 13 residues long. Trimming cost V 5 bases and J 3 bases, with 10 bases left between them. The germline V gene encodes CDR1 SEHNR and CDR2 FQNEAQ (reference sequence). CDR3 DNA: TGTGCCAGCAGCCCGGTGGTTGAAGAGACCCAGTACTTC. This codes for CASSPVVEETQYF.

The CDR3 here is CASSQGSGGARDTQYF. The CDR3 DNA is TGCGCCAGCAGCCAAGGTTCCGGGGGGGCAAGAGATACGCAGTATTTT. The chain employs TRBV4-3 and TRBJ2-3, with TRBD2 matching 8 bases. The CDR3 spans 16 residues. Trimming cost V 1 base and J 5 bases; bases outside gene matches: 8. Per germline, CDR1 LGHNA and CDR2 YSLEER.

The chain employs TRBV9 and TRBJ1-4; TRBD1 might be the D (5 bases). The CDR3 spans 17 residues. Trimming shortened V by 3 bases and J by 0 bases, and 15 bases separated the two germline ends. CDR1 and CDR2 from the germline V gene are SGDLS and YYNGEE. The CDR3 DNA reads TGTGCCAGCAGCGCCGGGTCCGGACATACAACTAATGAAAAACTGTTTTTT. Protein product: CASSAGSGHTTNEKLFF. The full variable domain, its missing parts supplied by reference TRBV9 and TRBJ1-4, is DSGVTQTPKHLITATGQRVTLRCSPRSGDLSVYWYQQSLDQGLQFLIQYYNGEERAKGNILERFSAQQFPDLHSELNLSSLELGDSALYFCASSAGSGHTTNEKLFFGSGTQLSVL.

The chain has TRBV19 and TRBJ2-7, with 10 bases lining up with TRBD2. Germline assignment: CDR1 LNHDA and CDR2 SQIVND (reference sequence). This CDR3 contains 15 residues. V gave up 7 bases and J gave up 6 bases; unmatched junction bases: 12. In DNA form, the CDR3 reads TGTGCCAGTAAAACTAGCGGGACGCAACGTGGCGAGCAGTACTTC. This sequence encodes CASKTSGTQRGEQYF.

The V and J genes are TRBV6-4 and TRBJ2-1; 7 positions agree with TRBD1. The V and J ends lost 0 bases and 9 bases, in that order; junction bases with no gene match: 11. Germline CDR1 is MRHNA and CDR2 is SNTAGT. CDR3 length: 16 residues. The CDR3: CASSDSSGTEVGEQFF. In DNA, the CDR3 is TGTGCCAGCAGTGACTCGTCCGGGACAGAAGTTGGTGAGCAGTTCTTC.

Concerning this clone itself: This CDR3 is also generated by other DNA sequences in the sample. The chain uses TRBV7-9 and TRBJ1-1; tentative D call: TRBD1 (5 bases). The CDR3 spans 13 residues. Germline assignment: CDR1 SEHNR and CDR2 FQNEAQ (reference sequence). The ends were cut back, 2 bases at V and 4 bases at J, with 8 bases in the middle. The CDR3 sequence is CASSLPGGTEAFF. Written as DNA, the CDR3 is TGTGCCAGCAGCTTACCGGGGGGCACTGAAGCTTTCTTT.